This T cell receptor beta chain stems from a study of CD8 T cells in Susac syndrome (dated by TCRdb to the late 2010s). With respect to the entire study: The study used repertoire sequencing to test whether antigen drove CD8+ T cell activation and differentiation in Susac syndrome. Clonality of the CD8+ T cell repertoire was compared between more than 9 healthy donors, 14 Susac syndrome patients and about 15 multiple sclerosis patients. Points the paper makes about the study in general: The study acknowledged that relatively few individuals were included in the TCR sequencing and HLA analysis.

Clipping removes 4 bases from V and 2 bases from J, with 5 as the unmatched junction base count. Sequences MGHRA (CDR1) and YSYEKL (CDR2) are obtained from the germline V gene. The CDR3 runs 14 residues from the cysteine to the phenylalanine. Here the CDR3 DNA is all that survives: 42 bases in frame from base 1. Regarding this clonotype: There is no known antigen for this receptor. No base qualities exist here, and no much larger clone lies one base off it.

RNA was extracted using the RNeasy kit, and roughly 0.5 to 1 microgram was reverse transcribed with random hexamers. The immunoSEQ multiplex PCR assay, covering 54 Vbeta and 13 Jbeta segments, was used to amplify TCR beta CDR3 regions. To correct PCR amplification bias, a synthetic template baseline was used for both primer optimization and computational correction. The paper's data handling went like this. Reads were assigned to V, D and J genes according to IMGT and analyzed in immunoSEQ Analyzer, with only productive sequences retained. To calculate clonality, Shannon entropy was normalized by log2 of the number of productive unique sequences and then subtracted from one. For each patient and control, public and private clones were evaluated among the 100 most prevalent clones. Clones were defined as Susac-specific when absent from the healthy and MS cohorts, from fewer than 1,200 published viral clones and from other ImmuneACCESS disease sequences. TCRdb reprocessed the public reads (quality trimming at Q25 with fastp, clone calling with MiXCR) and kept in-frame beta chains. For every CDR3 protein sequence, its rows merge into one entry that carries the most common genes and DNA. TCRdb, rather than the study authors, made the V and J calls. For this sample the table gives some 120,000 distinct CDR3 sequences, of which over 90% were detected only once. The ten most abundant clones make up roughly 0.32% of the sample.

High-throughput TCR beta sequencing profiled peripheral blood CD8+ and CD4+ T cells from healthy donors, Susac syndrome patients and multiple sclerosis patients. The multiple sclerosis controls were treatment-naive patients whose relapsing-remitting disease, either stable or active, fulfilled the revised McDonald criteria. CD8+ TEMRA cells were enriched by FACS, while bulk CD8+ and CD4+ T cells were purified by magnetic negative isolation. Blood was collected in EDTA tubes and processed within 24 hours, with PBMCs isolated through density gradient centrifugation. PBMCs destined for TCR sequencing were cryopreserved in liquid nitrogen and later thawed in a 37 °C water bath. Purity of sorted or isolated CD4+, CD8+ and CD8+ TEMRA cells was at least 90%.

Sequencing input: CD8+ T cells from PBMCs. This receptor was obtained from a human donor with multiple sclerosis. Rearrangement joined TRBV4-1 to TRBJ2-7, and 7 junctional nucleotides match TRBD1. The CDR3 protein: CASSRSTGTYEQYF. The bases read TGCGCCAGCAGCCGATCGACAGGGACCTACGAGCAGTACTTC.